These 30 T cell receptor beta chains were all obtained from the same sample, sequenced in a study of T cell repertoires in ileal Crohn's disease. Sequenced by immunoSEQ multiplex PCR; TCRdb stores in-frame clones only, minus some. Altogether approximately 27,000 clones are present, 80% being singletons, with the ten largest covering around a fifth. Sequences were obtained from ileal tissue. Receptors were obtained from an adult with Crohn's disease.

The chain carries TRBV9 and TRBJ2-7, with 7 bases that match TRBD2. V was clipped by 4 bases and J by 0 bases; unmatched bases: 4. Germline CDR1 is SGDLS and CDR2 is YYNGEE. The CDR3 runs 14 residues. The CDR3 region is CASSLSGVSYEQYF. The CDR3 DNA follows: TGTGCCAGCAGCCTCAGCGGGGTCTCCTACGAGCAGTACTTC.

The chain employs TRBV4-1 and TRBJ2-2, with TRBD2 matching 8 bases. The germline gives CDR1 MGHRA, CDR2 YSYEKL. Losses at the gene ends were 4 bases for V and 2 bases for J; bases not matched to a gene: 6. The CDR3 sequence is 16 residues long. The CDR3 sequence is CASSPGRDINTGELFF. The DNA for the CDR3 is TGCGCCAGCAGCCCCGGGAGGGATATTAACACCGGGGAGCTGTTTTTT.

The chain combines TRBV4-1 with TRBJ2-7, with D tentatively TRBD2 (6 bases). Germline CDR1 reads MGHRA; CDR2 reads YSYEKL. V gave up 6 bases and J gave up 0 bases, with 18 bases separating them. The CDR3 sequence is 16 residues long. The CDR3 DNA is TGCGCCAGCAGTCCCAGTCAAGCGCGGGGCTCCTACGAGCAGTACTTC. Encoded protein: CASSPSQARGSYEQYF.

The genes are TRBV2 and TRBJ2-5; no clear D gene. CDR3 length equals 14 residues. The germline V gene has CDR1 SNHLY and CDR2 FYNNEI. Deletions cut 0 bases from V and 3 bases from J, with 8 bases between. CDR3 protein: CASSEAYQKETQYF. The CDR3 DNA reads TGTGCCAGCAGTGAAGCGTACCAGAAAGAGACCCAGTACTTC.

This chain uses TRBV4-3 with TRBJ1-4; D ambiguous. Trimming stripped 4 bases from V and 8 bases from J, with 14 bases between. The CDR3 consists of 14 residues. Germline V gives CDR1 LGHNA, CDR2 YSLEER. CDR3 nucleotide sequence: TGCGCCAGCAGCCTCTGGGGAGCCGACGAAAAACTGTTTTTT. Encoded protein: CASSLWGADEKLFF.

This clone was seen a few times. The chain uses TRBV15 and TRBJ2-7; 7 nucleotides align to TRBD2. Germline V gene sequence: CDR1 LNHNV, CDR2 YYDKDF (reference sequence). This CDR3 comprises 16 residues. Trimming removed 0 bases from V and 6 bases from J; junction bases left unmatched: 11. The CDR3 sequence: CATSRDPGRGGGEQYF. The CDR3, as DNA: TGTGCCACCAGCAGAGATCCGGGCCGAGGCGGGGGCGAGCAGTACTTC.

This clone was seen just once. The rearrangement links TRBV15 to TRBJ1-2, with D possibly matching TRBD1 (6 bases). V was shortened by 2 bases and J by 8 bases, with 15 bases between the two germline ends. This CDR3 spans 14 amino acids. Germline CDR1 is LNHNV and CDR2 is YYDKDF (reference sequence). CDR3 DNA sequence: TGTGCCACCAGCAGATACAGGGACCGGGGAGGCTACACCTTC. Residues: CATSRYRDRGGYTF.

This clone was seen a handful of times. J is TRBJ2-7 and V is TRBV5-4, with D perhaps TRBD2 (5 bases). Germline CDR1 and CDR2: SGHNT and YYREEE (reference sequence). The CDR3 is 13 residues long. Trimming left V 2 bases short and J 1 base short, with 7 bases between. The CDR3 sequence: CASSLRGSYEQYF. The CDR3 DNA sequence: TGTGCCAGCAGCTTACGGGGATCCTACGAGCAGTACTTC.

The DNA of the CDR3 is TGTGCCATCAGGAGGGGGGGTTCTTCCGGGCGCACAGATACGCAGTATTTT. This encodes CAIRRGGSSGRTDTQYF. The J gene is TRBJ2-3, the V gene TRBV10-3, with TRBD2 as a possible D gene (7 bases). The CDR3 length is 17 residues. The V and J ends lost 6 bases and 1 base respectively, with 20 bases between them. Germline V gene sequence: CDR1 ENHRY, CDR2 SYGVKD.

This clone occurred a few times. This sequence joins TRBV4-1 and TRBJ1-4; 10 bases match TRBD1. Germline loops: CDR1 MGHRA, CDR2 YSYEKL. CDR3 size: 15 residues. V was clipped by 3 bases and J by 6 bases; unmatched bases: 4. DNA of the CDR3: TGCGCCAGCAGCCATTTTGGGACAGGGGATGAAAAACTGTTTTTT. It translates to CASSHFGTGDEKLFF.

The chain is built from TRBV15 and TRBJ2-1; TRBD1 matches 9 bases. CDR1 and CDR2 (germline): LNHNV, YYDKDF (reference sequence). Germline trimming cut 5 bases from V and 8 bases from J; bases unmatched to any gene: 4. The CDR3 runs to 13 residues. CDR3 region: CATSGWTGDEQFF. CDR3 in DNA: TGTGCCACCAGCGGATGGACAGGGGATGAGCAGTTCTTC.

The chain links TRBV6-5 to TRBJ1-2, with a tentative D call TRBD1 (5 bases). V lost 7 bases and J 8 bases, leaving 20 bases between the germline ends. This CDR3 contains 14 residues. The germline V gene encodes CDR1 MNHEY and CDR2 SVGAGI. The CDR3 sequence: CASTQHGGWGGYTF. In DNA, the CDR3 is TGTGCCAGCACCCAACACGGGGGATGGGGCGGCTACACCTTC.

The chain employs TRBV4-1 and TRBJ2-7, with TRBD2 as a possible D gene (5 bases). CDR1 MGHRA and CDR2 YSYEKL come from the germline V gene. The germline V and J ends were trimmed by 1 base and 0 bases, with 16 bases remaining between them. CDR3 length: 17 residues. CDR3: CASSQGALGMSSYEQYF. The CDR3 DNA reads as TGCGCCAGCAGCCAAGGGGCTCTCGGGATGAGCTCCTACGAGCAGTACTTC.

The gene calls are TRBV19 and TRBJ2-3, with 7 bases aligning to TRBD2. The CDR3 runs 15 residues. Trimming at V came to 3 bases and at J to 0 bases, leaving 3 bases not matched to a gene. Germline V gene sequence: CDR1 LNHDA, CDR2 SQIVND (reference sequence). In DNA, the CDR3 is TGTGCCAGTAGTATTGGTAGCGGGAGCACAGATACGCAGTATTTT. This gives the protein CASSIGSGSTDTQYF. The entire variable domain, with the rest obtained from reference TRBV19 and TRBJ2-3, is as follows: DGGITQSPKYLFRKEGQNVTLSCEQNLNHDAMYWYRQDPGQGLRLIYYSQIVNDFQKGDIAEGYSVSREKKESFPLTVTSAQKNPTAFYLCASSIGSGSTDTQYFGPGTRLTVL.

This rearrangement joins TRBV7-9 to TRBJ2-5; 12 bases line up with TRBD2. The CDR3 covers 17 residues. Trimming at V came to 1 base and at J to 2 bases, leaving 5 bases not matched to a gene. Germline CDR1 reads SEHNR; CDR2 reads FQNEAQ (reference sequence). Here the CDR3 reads CASSLGLAGGIQETQYF. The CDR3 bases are TGTGCCAGCAGCTTAGGGCTAGCGGGAGGGATACAAGAGACCCAGTACTTC.

Here the CDR3 DNA reads TGTGCGACGTCTTGGGGGACTAAAAACATTCAGTACTTC. This codes for CATSWGTKNIQYF. The chain is built from TRBV19 and TRBJ2-4; D possibly corresponds to TRBD2 (6 bases). Germline CDR1 is LNHDA and CDR2 is SQIVND (reference sequence). This CDR3 is 13 amino acids long.

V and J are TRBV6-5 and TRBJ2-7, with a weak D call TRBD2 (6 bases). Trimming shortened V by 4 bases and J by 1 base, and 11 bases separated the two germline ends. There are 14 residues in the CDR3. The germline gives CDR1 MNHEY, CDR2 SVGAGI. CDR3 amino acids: CASSSAGRSYEQYF. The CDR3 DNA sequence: TGTGCCAGCAGTTCCGCGGGACGGTCCTACGAGCAGTACTTC.

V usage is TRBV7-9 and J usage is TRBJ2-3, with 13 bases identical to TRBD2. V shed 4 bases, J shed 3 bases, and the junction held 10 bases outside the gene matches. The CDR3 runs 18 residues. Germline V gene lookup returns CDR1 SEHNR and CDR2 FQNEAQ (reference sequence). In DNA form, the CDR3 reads TGTGCCAGCAGCTCATATTGGACTAGCGGGGGCCGTACAGATACGCAGTATTTT. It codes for CASSSYWTSGGRTDTQYF.

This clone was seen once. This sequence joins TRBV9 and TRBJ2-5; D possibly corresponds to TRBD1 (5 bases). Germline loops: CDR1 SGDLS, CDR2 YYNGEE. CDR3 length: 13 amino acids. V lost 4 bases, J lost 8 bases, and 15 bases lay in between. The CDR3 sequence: CASSRDSSGTQYF. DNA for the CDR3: TGTGCCAGCAGCCGAGACAGCAGTGGAACCCAGTACTTC.

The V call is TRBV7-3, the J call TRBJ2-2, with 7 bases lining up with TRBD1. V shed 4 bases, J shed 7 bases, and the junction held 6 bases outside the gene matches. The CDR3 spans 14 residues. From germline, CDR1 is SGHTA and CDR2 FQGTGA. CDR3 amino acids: CASSSTGAVGELFF. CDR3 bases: TGTGCCAGCAGCTCTACAGGGGCGGTCGGGGAGCTGTTTTTT.

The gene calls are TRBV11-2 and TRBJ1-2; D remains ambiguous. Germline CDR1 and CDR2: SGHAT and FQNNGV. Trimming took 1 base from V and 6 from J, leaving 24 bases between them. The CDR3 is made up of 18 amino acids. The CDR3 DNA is TGTGCCAGCAGCTTAGTTGGGGTGAGGAGGGCCCGACCCGATGGCTACACCTTC. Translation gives CASSLVGVRRARPDGYTF.

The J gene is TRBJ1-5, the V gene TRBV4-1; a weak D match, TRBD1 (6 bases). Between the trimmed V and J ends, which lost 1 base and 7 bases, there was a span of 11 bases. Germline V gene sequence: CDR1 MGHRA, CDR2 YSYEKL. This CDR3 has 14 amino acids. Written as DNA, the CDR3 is TGCGCCAGCAGCCAAGGGGACAATAAGCAGCCCCAGCATTTT. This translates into CASSQGDNKQPQHF.

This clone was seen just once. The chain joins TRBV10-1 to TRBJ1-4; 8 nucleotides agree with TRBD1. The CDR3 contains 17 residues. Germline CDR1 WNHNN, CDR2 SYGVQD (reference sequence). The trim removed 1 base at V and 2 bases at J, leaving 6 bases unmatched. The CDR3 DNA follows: TGCGCCAGCAGTGAGTTGCAGGGGGCGCAGACTAATGAAAAACTGTTTTTT. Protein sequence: CASSELQGAQTNEKLFF.

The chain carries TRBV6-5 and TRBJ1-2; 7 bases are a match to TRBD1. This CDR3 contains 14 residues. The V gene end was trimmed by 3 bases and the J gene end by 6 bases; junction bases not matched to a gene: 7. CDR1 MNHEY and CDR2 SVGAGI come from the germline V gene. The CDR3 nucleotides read TGTGCCAGCAGTTATCAGGGGGGTAGTGATGGCTACACCTTC. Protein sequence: CASSYQGGSDGYTF.

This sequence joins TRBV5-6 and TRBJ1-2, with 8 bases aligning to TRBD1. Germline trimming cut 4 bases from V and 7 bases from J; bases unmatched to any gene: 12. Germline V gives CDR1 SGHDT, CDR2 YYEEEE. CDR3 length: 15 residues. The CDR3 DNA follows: TGTGCCAGCAGCAAAGGGACAGGACCCTTCTCTGGCTACACCTTC. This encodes CASSKGTGPFSGYTF.

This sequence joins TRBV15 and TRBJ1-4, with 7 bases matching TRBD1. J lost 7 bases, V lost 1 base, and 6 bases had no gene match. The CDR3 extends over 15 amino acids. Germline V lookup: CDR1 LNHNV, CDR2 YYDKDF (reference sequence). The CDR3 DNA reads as TGTGCCACCAGCAGAGTGGCGACAGGGACTGAAAAACTGTTTTTT. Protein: CATSRVATGTEKLFF.

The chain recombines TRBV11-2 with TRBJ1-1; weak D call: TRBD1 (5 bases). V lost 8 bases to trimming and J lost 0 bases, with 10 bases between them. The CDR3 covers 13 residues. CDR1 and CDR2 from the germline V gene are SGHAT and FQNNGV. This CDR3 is CASRDRLNTEAFF. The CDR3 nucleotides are TGTGCCAGCCGTGACAGATTGAACACTGAAGCTTTCTTT.

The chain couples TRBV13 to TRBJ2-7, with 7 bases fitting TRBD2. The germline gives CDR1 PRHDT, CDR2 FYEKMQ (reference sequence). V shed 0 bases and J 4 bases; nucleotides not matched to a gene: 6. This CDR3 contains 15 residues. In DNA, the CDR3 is TGTGCCAGCAGCTTAGGTTGGGGACTACCATACGAGCAGTACTTC. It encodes CASSLGWGLPYEQYF. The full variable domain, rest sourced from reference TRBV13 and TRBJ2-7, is AAGVIQSPRHLIKEKRETATLKCYPIPRHDTVYWYQQGPGQDPQFLISFYEKMQSDKGSIPDRFSAQQFSDYHSELNMSSLELGDSALYFCASSLGWGLPYEQYFGPGTRLTVT.

Here the CDR3 reads CASRRLAGSTDTQYF. CDR3 DNA: TGTGCCAGCAGGCGACTAGCGGGGTCCACAGATACGCAGTATTTT. The genes are TRBV6-5 and TRBJ2-3; the match to TRBD2 covers 11 bases. V shed 6 bases, J shed 2 bases, and the junction held 4 bases outside the gene matches. CDR3 size: 15 residues. Per the germline V gene, CDR1 is MNHEY and CDR2 is SVGAGI.

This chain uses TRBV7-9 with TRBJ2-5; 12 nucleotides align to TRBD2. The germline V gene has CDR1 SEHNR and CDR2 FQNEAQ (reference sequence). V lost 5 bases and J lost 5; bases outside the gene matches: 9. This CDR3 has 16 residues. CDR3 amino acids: CASSPPSGGAGETQYF. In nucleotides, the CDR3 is TGTGCCAGCAGCCCCCCTAGCGGGGGGGCAGGGGAGACCCAGTACTTC.